This T cell receptor beta chain was documented in a study of cytomegalovirus exposure and HLA in healthy donors. Study-wide points: A later analysis reportedly identified an Asian-associated ancestry cluster as carrying fewer N-insertions than the roughly 700-donor mean. Presence/absence analyses assumed roughly uniform sequencing depth across donors, which may not hold.

Amplification used 60 Vbeta primers and 13 Jbeta primers. Produced via immunoSEQ multiplex PCR; TCRdb's table is partial and in-frame only. Here the sample spans some 120,000 clones, 81% being singletons. The CDR3 has 14 amino acids. The germline V gene has CDR1 LGHNT and CDR2 FRNRAP. Trimming removed 2 bases at V and 4 bases at J, with 9 bases between. A note on this clone: The antigen is undetermined.

V usage is TRBV12-5 and J usage is TRBJ1-5; no definite D call. What was sequenced was PBMCs. The clonotype comes from a woman aged 25-40 years in good health and CMV-seronegative. CDR3 DNA sequence: TGTGCTAGTGGTTTGATGCCGGGGAATCAGCCCCAGCATTTT. Amino acids: CASGLMPGNQPQHF.